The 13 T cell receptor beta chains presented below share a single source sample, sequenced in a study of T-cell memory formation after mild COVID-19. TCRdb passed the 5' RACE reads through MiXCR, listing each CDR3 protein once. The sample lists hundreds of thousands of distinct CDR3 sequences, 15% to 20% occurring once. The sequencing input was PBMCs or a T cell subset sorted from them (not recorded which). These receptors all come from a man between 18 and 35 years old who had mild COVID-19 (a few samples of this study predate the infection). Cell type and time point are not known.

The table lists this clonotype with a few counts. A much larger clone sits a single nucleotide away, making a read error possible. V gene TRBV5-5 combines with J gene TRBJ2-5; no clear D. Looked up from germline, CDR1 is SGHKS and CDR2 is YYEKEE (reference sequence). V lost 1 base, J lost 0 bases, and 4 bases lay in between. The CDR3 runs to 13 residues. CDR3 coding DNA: TGTGCCAGCAGCTTGTTCTACCAAGAGACCCAGTACTTC. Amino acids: CASSLFYQETQYF.

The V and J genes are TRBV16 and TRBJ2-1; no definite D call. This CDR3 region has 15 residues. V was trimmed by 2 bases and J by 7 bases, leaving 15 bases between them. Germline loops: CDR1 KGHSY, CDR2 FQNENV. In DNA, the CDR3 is TGTGCCAGCAGCCAACAGTTAGCTGCTTTAAATGAGCAGTTCTTC. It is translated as CASSQQLAALNEQFF.

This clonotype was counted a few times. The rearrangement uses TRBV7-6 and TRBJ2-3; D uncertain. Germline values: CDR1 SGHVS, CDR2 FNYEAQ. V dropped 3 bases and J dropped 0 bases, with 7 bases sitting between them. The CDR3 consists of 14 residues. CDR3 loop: CASSFGRSTDTQYF. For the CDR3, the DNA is TGTGCCAGCAGCTTCGGCAGAAGCACAGATACGCAGTATTTT.

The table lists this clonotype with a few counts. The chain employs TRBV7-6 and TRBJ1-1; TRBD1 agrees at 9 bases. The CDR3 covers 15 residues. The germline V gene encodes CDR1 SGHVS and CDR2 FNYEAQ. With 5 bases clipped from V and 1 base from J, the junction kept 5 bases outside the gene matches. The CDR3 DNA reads TGTGCCAGCAGCCTAGGACAGGGGAAGAACACTGAAGCTTTCTTT. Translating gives CASSLGQGKNTEAFF.

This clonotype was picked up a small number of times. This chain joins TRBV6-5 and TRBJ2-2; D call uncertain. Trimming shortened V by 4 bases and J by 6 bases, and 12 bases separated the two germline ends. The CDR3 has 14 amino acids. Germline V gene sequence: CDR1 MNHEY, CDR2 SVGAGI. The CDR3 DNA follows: TGTGCCAGCAGTTTTGGTGCGTCGTCCGGGGAGCTGTTTTTT. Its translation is CASSFGASSGELFF.

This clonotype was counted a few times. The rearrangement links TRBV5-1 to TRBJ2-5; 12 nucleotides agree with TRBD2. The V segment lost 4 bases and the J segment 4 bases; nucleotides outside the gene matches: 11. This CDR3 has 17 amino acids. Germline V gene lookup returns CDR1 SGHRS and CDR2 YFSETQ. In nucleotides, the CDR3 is TGCGCCAGCAGCCTCTGGTCACTAGCGGGGGGCAGAGAGACCCAGTACTTC. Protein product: CASSLWSLAGGRETQYF.

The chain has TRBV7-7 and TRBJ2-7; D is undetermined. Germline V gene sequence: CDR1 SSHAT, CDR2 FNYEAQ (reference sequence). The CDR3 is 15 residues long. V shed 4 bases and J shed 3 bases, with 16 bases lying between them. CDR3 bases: TGTGCCAGCAGCTCTGAAGCCGGGTGGAACTACGAGCAGTACTTC. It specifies CASSSEAGWNYEQYF.

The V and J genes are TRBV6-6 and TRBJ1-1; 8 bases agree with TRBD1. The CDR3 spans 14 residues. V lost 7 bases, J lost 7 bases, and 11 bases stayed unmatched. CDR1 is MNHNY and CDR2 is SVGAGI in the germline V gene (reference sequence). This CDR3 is CASNGGRGQDEAFF. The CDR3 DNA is TGTGCCAGCAATGGGGGCAGGGGGCAAGATGAAGCTTTCTTT.

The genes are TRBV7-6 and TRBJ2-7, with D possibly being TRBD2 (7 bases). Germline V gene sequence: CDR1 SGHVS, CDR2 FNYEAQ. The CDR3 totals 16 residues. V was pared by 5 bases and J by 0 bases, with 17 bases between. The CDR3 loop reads CASSPGGGVSSYEQYV. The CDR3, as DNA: TGTGCCAGCAGCCCGGGGGGCGGGGTAAGCTCCTACGAGCAGTACGTC.

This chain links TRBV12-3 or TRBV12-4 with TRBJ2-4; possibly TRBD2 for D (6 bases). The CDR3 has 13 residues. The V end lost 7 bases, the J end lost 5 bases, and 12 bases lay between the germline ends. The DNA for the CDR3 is TGTGCCAGCAAGAGGACTACCCAAAACATTCAGTACTTC. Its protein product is CASKRTTQNIQYF.

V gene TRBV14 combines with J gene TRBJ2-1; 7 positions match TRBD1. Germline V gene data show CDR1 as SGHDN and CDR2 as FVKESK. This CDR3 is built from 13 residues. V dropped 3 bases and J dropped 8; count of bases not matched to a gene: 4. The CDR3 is CASSHRQGHEQFF. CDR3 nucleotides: TGTGCCAGCAGCCACCGACAGGGTCATGAGCAGTTCTTC.

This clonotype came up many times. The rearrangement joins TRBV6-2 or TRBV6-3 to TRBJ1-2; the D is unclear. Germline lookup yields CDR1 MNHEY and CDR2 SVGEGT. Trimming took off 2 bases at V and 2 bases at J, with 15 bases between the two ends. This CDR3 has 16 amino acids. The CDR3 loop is CASSYMLPRFNYGYTF. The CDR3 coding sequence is TGTGCCAGCAGTTACATGTTGCCGAGATTCAACTATGGCTACACCTTC.

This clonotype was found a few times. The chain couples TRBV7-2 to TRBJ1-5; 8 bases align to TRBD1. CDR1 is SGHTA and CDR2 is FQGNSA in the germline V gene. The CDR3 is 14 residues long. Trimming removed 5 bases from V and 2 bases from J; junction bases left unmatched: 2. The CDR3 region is CASSRGQGNQPQHF. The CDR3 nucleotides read TGTGCCAGCAGCCGGGGACAGGGCAATCAGCCCCAGCATTTT. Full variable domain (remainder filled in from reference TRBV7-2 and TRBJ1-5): GAGVSQSPSNKVTEKGKDVELRCDPISGHTALYWYRQSLGQGLEFLIYFQGNSAPDKSGLPSDRFSAERTGGSVSTLTIQRTQQEDSAVYLCASSRGQGNQPQHFGDGTRLSIL.